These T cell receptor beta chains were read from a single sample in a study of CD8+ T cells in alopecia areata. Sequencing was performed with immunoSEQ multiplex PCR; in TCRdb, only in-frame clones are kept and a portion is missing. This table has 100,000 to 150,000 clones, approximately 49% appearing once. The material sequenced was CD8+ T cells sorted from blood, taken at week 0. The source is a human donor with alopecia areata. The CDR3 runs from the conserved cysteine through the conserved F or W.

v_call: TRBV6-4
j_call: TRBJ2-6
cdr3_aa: CASSYREAPSGANVLTF

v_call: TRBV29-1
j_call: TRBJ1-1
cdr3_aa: CSVETYGGLNTEAFF

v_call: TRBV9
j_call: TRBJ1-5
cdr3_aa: CASSQTLNQPQHF

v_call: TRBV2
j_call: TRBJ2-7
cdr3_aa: CASKGRGDEQYF

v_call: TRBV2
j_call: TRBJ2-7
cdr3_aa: CASRSISYEQYF

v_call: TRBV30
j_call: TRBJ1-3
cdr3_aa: CACHRGNTIYF

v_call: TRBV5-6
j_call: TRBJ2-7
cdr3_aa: CASSQDGDYEQYF

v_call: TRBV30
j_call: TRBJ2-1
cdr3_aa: CAWSVQADNEQFF

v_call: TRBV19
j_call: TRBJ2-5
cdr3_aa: CASSIGLAGETQYF

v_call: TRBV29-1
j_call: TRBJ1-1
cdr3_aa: CSVGYGPAMNTEAFF

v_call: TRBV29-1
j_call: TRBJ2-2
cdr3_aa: CSVTGQNTGELFF

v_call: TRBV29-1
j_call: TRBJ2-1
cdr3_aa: CSVPEGGTYNEQFF

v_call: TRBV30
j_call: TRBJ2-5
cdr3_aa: CAWSVDRGWETQYF

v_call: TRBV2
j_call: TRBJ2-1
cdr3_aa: CASTKGNEQFF

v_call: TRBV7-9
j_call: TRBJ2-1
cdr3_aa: CASSLVSGGPDEQFF

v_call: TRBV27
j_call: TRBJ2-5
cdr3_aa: CASSFLEGETQYF

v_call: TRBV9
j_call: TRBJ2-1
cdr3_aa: CASSASGTGWNEQFF

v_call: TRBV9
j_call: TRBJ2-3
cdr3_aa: CASSVADNPDTQYF

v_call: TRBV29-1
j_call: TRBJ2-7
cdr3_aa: CSVEELNAHEQYF

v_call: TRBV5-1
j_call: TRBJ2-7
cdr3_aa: CASSVGRDSPTYEQYF

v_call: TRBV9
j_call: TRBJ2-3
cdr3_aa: CASSAPTQGAGTDTQYF

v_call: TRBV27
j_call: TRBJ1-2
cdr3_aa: CASSDSGTSRGYTF

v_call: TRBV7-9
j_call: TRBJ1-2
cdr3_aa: CASSFSGGTNYGYTF

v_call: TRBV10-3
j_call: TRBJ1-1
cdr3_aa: CAISDRGTGTMNTEAFF

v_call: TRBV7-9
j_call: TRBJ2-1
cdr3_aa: CASSQLAGSYNEQFF

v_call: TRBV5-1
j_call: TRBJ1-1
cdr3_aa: CASSPWTGMERTEAFF

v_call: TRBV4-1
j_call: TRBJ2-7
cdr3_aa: CASSPPGGYSYEQYF

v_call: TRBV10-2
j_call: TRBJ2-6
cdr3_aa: CASSEFTGDRGLEGANVLTF

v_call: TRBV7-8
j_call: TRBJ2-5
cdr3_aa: CASSLGGGPQETQYF

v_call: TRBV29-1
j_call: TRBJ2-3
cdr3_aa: CSFDHRAPDTQYF

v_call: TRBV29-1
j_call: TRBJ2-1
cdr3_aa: CSVYSGGMSSYNEQFF

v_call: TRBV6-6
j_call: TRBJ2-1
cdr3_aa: CASSYGQGIDNEQFF

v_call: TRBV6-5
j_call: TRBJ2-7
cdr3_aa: CASSYGTEYEQYF

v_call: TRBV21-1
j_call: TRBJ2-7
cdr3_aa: CASSTLAGTGSYEQYF

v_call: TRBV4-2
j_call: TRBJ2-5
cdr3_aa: CASSQDVGTGQETQYF

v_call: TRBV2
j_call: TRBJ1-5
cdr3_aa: CASSEPGPYQPQHF

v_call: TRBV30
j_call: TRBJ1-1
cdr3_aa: CALYAMNTEAFF

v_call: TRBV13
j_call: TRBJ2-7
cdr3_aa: CASSLKSVYEQYF

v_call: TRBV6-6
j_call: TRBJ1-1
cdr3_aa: CASSYKENTEAFF

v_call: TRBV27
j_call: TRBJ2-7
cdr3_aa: CASSLSHEQYF

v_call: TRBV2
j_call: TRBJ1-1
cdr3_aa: CASGGQGVRTEAFF

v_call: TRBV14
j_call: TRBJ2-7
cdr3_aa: CASSQGPGGPPSYEQYF

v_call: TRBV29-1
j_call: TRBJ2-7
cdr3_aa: CSVSPWAQRGEQYF

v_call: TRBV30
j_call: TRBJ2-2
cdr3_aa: CAWSVGNTGELFF

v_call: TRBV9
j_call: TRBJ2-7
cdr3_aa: CASSVRDRPSYEQYF

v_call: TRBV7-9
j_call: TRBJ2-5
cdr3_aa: CASSIRDRGRGETQYF

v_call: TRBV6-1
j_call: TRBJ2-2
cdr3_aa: CASSDGTSDTGELFF

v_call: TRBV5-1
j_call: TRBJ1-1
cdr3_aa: CASSGARQLGTEAFF

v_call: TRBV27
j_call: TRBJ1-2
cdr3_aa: CASSLSMGGASGYTF

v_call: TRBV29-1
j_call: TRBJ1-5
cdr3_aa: CSVGDQPQHF

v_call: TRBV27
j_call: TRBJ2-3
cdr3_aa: CATKARESTDTQYF

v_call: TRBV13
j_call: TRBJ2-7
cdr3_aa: CASSSDRVHEQYF

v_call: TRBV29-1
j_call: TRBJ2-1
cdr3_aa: CSVEGVLQGAWNEQFF

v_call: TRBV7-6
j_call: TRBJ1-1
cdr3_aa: CASSLDDSYTEAFF

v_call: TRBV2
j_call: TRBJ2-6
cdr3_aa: CASSWRDSGANVLTF

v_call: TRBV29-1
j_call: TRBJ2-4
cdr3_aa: CSVAQGENIQYF

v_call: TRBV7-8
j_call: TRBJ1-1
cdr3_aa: CASSLWGITEAFF

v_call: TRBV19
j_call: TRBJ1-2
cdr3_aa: CASLPNRGRNYGYTF

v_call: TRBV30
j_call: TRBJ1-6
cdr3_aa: CAWDGRGNSPLHF

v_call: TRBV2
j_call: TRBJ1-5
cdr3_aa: CASRRSNQPQHF